This T cell receptor (beta chain) was recorded in a study of patients and donors after allogeneic stem cell transplantation. Trimming cost V 6 bases and J 4 bases; bases outside gene matches: 4. Per germline, CDR1 DFQATT and CDR2 SNEGSKA (reference sequence). The CDR3 has 12 residues. This clonotype occurred a few times. TCRdb re-called the RT-PCR reads with MiXCR, one entry per CDR3 protein. The profile shows over 130,000 distinct CDR3 sequences, roughly two fifths of them singletons. The source material was blood, either unsorted or a sorted T cell fraction (not recorded which). This clonotype was obtained from a human donor who was either an allogeneic HSCT recipient or a stem cell or donor lymphocyte infusion donor (not recorded which). It is not recorded whose cells these are; they may come from a transplant donor. The rearrangement joins TRBV20-1 to TRBJ1-1; TRBD1 aligns across 8 bases. CDR3 amino acids: CSATTGGTEAFF. The CDR3 DNA follows: TGCAGTGCGACTACAGGGGGCACTGAAGCTTTCTTT.